The following is a TCR beta chain sequence with its context. The CDR3 totals 16 residues. V shed 1 base and J 5 bases; nucleotides not matched to a gene: 8. Germline loops: CDR1 KGHSY, CDR2 FQNENV. The method was immunoSEQ multiplex PCR; TCRdb's version includes in-frame clones alone and lacks a portion of them. The data show a few hundred thousand clones, around 86% seen once. This specimen comes from a study of blood T cell repertoires in COVID-19. V gene TRBV16 combines with J gene TRBJ1-2; TRBD1 aligns across 9 bases. The receptor was derived from a man aged 50-60 years with acute or convalescent COVID-19. Sequenced material: peripheral blood. In nucleotides, the CDR3 is TGTGCCAGCAGCCAATTATGGACAGGGGCGCAATATGGCTACACCTTC. Protein: CASSQLWTGAQYGYTF.